Shown below are 22 T cell receptor beta chains from a single sample sequenced in a study of CD8+ T cells in alopecia areata. Treatment meaning: oral pan-JAK inhibitor, 5-10 mg twice daily. Investigators isolated RNA and reverse transcribed it into cDNA to act as the sequencing template. Libraries were prepared by immunoSEQ multiplex PCR; TCRdb keeps only in-frame clonotypes and omits some of them. The sample records under 200,000 clones, around three fifths being singletons. The sample in question was CD4+ T cells sorted from blood, obtained at week 4, from a patient treated with tofacitinib. These receptors were collected from a human donor with alopecia areata.

The CDR3 coding sequence is TGTGCCAGCAGCCCCAGGGTCCCGGGGGAGACCCAGTACTTC. Encoded protein: CASSPRVPGETQYF. V and J are TRBV6-5 and TRBJ2-5; D is perhaps TRBD1 or TRBD2 (5 bases each). The germline gives CDR1 MNHEY, CDR2 SVGAGI. V lost 6 bases and J 5 bases, leaving 16 bases between the germline ends. There are 14 residues in the CDR3.

The chain couples TRBV30 to TRBJ2-1, with a tentative D call TRBD1 (6 bases). Germline-derived CDR1 and CDR2 are GTSNPN and SVGIG (reference sequence). Trimming stripped 4 bases from V and 5 bases from J, with 9 bases between. There are 12 residues in the CDR3. Here the CDR3 reads CAWNRDNNEQFF. The CDR3 region has the DNA TGTGCCTGGAACCGGGACAACAATGAGCAGTTCTTC. Looking up the rest from reference TRBV30 and TRBJ2-1 gives the full variable domain: SQTIHQWPATLVQPVGSPLSLECTVEGTSNPNLYWYRQAAGRGLQLLFYSVGIGQISSEVPQNLSASRPQDRQFILSSKKLLLSDSGFYLCAWNRDNNEQFFGPGTRLTVL.

The J gene is TRBJ2-7, the V gene TRBV21-1; whether TRBD2, the table's D call, matches the DNA was not checked. TRBV21-1 is a pseudogene. The CDR3 is made up of 10 amino acids. The CDR3 region has the DNA TGTGCCCCCCCGGGGGGTGATCAGTACTTC. It yields the protein CAPPGGDQYF.

This clone was picked up a small number of times. The genes are TRBV4-2 and TRBJ1-1, with D hard to call. This CDR3 is built from 15 residues. Germline V CDR1 and CDR2: LGHNA, YNFKEQ. The V gene lost 1 base and the J gene lost 1 base, with 10 bases spanning the gap. CDR3 loop: CASSQAGSGNTEAFF. DNA of the CDR3: TGTGCCAGCAGCCAAGCTGGGAGCGGGAACACTGAAGCTTTCTTT.

V is TRBV29-1 and J is TRBJ2-5; D is unresolved. V lost 4 bases, J lost 5 bases, and 14 bases lay in between. Germline CDR1 reads SQVTM; CDR2 reads ANQGSEA. This CDR3 comprises 13 residues. This CDR3 is CSVATNLRETQYF. CDR3 DNA: TGCAGCGTTGCGACCAACCTTCGGGAGACCCAGTACTTC. The complete variable domain, with remaining parts taken from reference TRBV29-1 and TRBJ2-5, reads SAVISQKPSRDICQRGTSLTIQCQVDSQVTMMFWYRQQPGQSLTLIATANQGSEATYESGFVIDKFPISRPNLTFSTLTVSNMSPEDSSIYLCSVATNLRETQYFGPGTRLLVL.

This clone was found a few times. Other DNA variants within this sample encode the same CDR3. This chain connects TRBV30 to TRBJ1-5; D call uncertain. The CDR3 is 13 residues long. Germline lookup yields CDR1 GTSNPN and CDR2 SVGIG (reference sequence). V gave up 0 bases and J gave up 2 bases, with 5 bases separating them. The CDR3: CAWSVRGNQPQHF. The CDR3 nucleotides are TGTGCCTGGAGTGTACGCGGCAATCAGCCCCAGCATTTT.

This clone came up a few times. The genes are TRBV5-1 and TRBJ2-3, with TRBD2 matching 8 bases. This CDR3 is built from 12 residues. The V segment lost 1 base and the J segment 8 bases; nucleotides outside the gene matches: 0. Germline V gives CDR1 SGHRS, CDR2 YFSETQ. CDR3 nucleotide sequence: TGCGCCAGCAGCTTGCTAGCGGGTACGCAGTATTTT. Amino acid sequence: CASSLLAGTQYF.

The chain uses TRBV7-2 and TRBJ1-5; tentative D call: TRBD1 (5 bases). Germline V gives CDR1 SGHTA, CDR2 FQGNSA. The CDR3 totals 13 residues. V lost 3 bases and J lost 5, with 8 bases in between. In DNA form, the CDR3 reads TGTGCCAGCAGCTTTGGCAGGGATCAGCCCCAGCATTTT. This sequence encodes CASSFGRDQPQHF.

The V call is TRBV11-2, the J call TRBJ2-1, with 8 bases that match TRBD2. The V segment lost 1 base and the J segment 15 bases; nucleotides outside the gene matches: 2. The germline V gene encodes CDR1 SGHAT and CDR2 FQNNGV. The CDR3 covers 11 residues. The CDR3 coding sequence is TGTGCCAGCAGCTTAGCGGGGGGGCCGTTCTTC. As protein: CASSLAGGPFF.

The V call is TRBV7-2, the J call TRBJ1-3; no definite D call. The CDR3 loop spans 14 amino acids. V was clipped by 2 bases and J by 2 bases, with 7 bases between them. Looked up from germline, CDR1 is SGHTA and CDR2 is FQGNSA. CDR3 nucleotide sequence: TGTGCCAGCAGCTTATGGGTGGCTGGAAACACCATATATTTT. This encodes CASSLWVAGNTIYF.

This clone was seen a single time. The chain combines TRBV10-2 with TRBJ1-2; 8 bases fit TRBD1. Germline V gives CDR1 WSHSY, CDR2 SAAADI. V shed 2 bases and J 4 bases; nucleotides not matched to a gene: 3. CDR3 length: 14 residues. CDR3 loop: CASSEDRGSYGYTF. CDR3 in DNA: TGCGCCAGCAGTGAGGACAGGGGAAGCTATGGCTACACCTTC.

CDR3 sequence (DNA): TGTGCCAGCAGGAAGGAGGGCAATAGCAATCAGCCCCAGCATTTT. Translated, it gives CASRKEGNSNQPQHF. The chain combines TRBV6-5 with TRBJ1-5; D unclear. The CDR3 contains 15 residues. The V end was cut by 6 bases, the J end by 0 bases, with 12 bases between. From germline, CDR1 is MNHEY and CDR2 SVGAGI.

This chain joins TRBV27 and TRBJ2-1; 8 bases map to TRBD1. J was trimmed by 6 bases and V by 4 bases; bases with no gene match: 8. Germline loops: CDR1 MNHEY, CDR2 SMNVEV (reference sequence). This CDR3 contains 15 residues. CDR3 loop: CASSSSRDRFNEQFF. In DNA form, the CDR3 reads TGTGCCAGCAGTTCGTCCCGGGACAGGTTCAATGAGCAGTTCTTC.

This clone was detected only a few times. The V call is TRBV7-9, the J call TRBJ1-3; D is unresolved. Germline values: CDR1 SEHNR, CDR2 FQNEAQ (reference sequence). V was clipped by 1 base and J by 0 bases, with 13 bases between them. The CDR3 is made up of 17 amino acids. CDR3 sequence: CASSLVGGPSSGNTIYF. The CDR3 region has the DNA TGTGCCAGCAGCTTAGTCGGCGGGCCGAGCTCTGGAAACACCATATATTTT.

This rearrangement joins TRBV2 to TRBJ2-5; 8 nucleotides match TRBD2. The germline V gene encodes CDR1 SNHLY and CDR2 FYNNEI. The CDR3 length is 15 residues. V was pared by 2 bases and J by 5 bases, with 7 bases of the junction left unmatched. The CDR3, as DNA: TGTGCCAGCAGTGAAACCCGGGGGGGCCACGAGACCCAGTACTTC. Encoded protein: CASSETRGGHETQYF.

The gene calls are TRBV30 and TRBJ2-5, with D hard to call. V was pared by 4 bases and J by 5 bases, with 8 bases between. The CDR3 is 11 amino acids. Germline V lookup: CDR1 GTSNPN, CDR2 SVGIG (reference sequence). CDR3 protein: CAWKSGETQYF. The CDR3 nucleotides read TGTGCCTGGAAAAGTGGGGAGACCCAGTACTTC.

The gene calls are TRBV10-3 and TRBJ2-1; maybe TRBD2 (7 bases). V lost 0 bases and J 1 base, leaving 10 bases between the germline ends. CDR3 length: 16 residues. Germline values: CDR1 ENHRY, CDR2 SYGVKD. The CDR3 DNA follows: TGTGCCATCAGTGAGTCGGGGGGGCTGTCCTACAATGAGCAGTTCTTC. This gives the protein CAISESGGLSYNEQFF.

This rearrangement joins TRBV6-1 to TRBJ1-5; tentative D call: TRBD1 (5 bases). CDR1 MNHNS and CDR2 SASEGT come from the germline V gene. The CDR3 runs 13 residues. Trimming took 10 bases from V and 2 from J, leaving 12 bases between them. This CDR3 reads CAIAVGRNQPQHF. The CDR3 coding sequence is TGTGCCATCGCTGTGGGGCGCAATCAGCCCCAGCATTTT.

The chain recombines TRBV4-1 with TRBJ1-6; 10 bases map to TRBD1. The CDR3 loop spans 14 amino acids. J gave up 7 bases and V 10 bases, and 7 bases lay outside the gene matches. The germline V gene has CDR1 MGHRA and CDR2 YSYEKL. CDR3 bases: TGCGCCACCCGCAGGGACAGGGGAAATTCACCCCTCCACTTT. Amino acids: CATRRDRGNSPLHF.

V and J are TRBV19 and TRBJ2-5; D is possibly TRBD1 (6 bases). Trimming pared 4 bases from V and 5 bases from J, leaving 11 bases between. This CDR3 spans 13 amino acids. Germline-derived CDR1 and CDR2 are LNHDA and SQIVND (reference sequence). CDR3 protein: CASSNRVEETQYF. The CDR3 DNA reads as TGTGCCAGTAGTAACAGGGTGGAGGAGACCCAGTACTTC.

The CDR3: CASSPADRGAYEQYF. CDR3 DNA: TGTGCCAGTAGCCCCGCGGACAGGGGGGCATACGAGCAGTACTTC. V and J are TRBV19 and TRBJ2-7; TRBD1 matches at 10 bases. J was trimmed by 4 bases and V by 6 bases; bases with no gene match: 9. CDR3 length: 15 residues. The germline gives CDR1 LNHDA, CDR2 SQIVND (reference sequence).

For this clone: In the same sample, other DNA sequences code for this CDR3. This chain links TRBV5-1 with TRBJ2-3; perhaps TRBD2 as D (5 bases). Trimming took off 2 bases at V and 2 bases at J, with 9 bases between the two ends. The CDR3 covers 14 residues. The germline gives CDR1 SGHRS, CDR2 YFSETQ. The CDR3 nucleotides are TGCGCCAGCAGCTTCCGGGATCCCACAGATACGCAGTATTTT. Amino acids: CASSFRDPTDTQYF.